Listed here are 30 T cell receptor beta chains from one sample, sequenced in a study of shared clonotypes between healthy human individuals. Method: immunoSEQ multiplex PCR; TCRdb's copy keeps in-frame clones and lacks some. The table lists about 960,000 clones, approximately 76% of them singletons. The specimen was memory CD4+ T cells sorted from blood. Stated subset: CD45RA-negative fraction. The receptors were gathered from a man aged 18-30 years in good health.

This chain uses TRBV7-9 with TRBJ2-7; TRBD1 matches 12 bases. Germline values: CDR1 SEHNR, CDR2 FQNEAQ (reference sequence). This CDR3 has 15 residues. J was trimmed by 6 bases and V by 6 bases; bases with no gene match: 9. CDR3 coding DNA: TGTGCCAGCAGTCCCGGGACAGGGGGCTTGGGCGAGCAGTACTTC. Its protein product is CASSPGTGGLGEQYF.

This chain joins TRBV19 and TRBJ2-2; D not resolved. The CDR3 has 14 amino acids. V shed 5 bases and J shed 6 bases, with 13 bases lying between them. Germline assignment: CDR1 LNHDA and CDR2 SQIVND (reference sequence). The CDR3 reads CASSFQDGAGELFF. The CDR3 DNA reads as TGTGCCAGTAGTTTTCAAGACGGCGCCGGGGAGCTGTTTTTT.

The chain links TRBV2 to TRBJ1-4, with D maybe TRBD1 (5 bases). The CDR3 is made up of 14 amino acids. The germline V gene has CDR1 SNHLY and CDR2 FYNNEI. Trimming stripped 5 bases from V and 8 bases from J, with 15 bases between. The chain's CDR3 is CASSRDPVFEKLFF. The DNA of the CDR3 is TGTGCCAGCAGTAGGGACCCAGTATTCGAAAAACTGTTTTTT.

The chain recombines TRBV5-4 with TRBJ2-3; D is perhaps TRBD2 (6 bases). Per germline, CDR1 SGHNT and CDR2 YYREEE (reference sequence). The CDR3 extends over 16 amino acids. The ends were cut back, 4 bases at V and 0 bases at J, with 15 bases in the middle. The CDR3: CASSEPGLPSTDTQYF. In nucleotides, the CDR3 is TGTGCCAGCAGCGAACCGGGACTCCCTAGCACAGATACGCAGTATTTT.

The chain couples TRBV4-1 to TRBJ2-7; the match to TRBD2 covers 10 bases. The V segment lost 0 bases and the J segment 2 bases; nucleotides outside the gene matches: 7. Germline loops: CDR1 MGHRA, CDR2 YSYEKL. There are 17 residues in the CDR3. CDR3 residues: CASSQDKGTSVAYEQYF. CDR3 sequence (DNA): TGCGCCAGCAGCCAAGACAAGGGGACTAGCGTGGCCTACGAGCAGTACTTC.

This chain uses TRBV5-1 with TRBJ2-2; no reliable D call. The CDR3 totals 16 residues. CDR1 and CDR2 (germline): SGHRS, YFSETQ. V was trimmed by 3 bases and J by 1 base, leaving 13 bases between them. The CDR3 nucleotides are TGCGCCAGCAGCTCCTTTTCGGTACTGAACACCGGGGAGCTGTTTTTT. This encodes CASSSFSVLNTGELFF.

The chain recombines TRBV5-6 with TRBJ2-2; D is unclear. CDR1 and CDR2 (germline): SGHDT, YYEEEE. The V gene lost 5 bases and the J gene lost 7 bases, with 9 bases spanning the gap. The CDR3 is made up of 12 amino acids. The CDR3 reads CASSYPVGELFF. The CDR3 coding sequence is TGTGCCAGCAGTTATCCCGTCGGGGAGCTGTTTTTT.

This clone occurred once. This CDR3 reads CASSLWSLKGTEAFF. The CDR3 DNA sequence: TGTGCCAGCAGTTTATGGTCTTTAAAGGGCACTGAAGCTTTCTTT. The V call is TRBV27, the J call TRBJ1-1; no clear D. Between the trimmed V and J ends, which lost 1 base and 4 bases, there was a span of 13 bases. Germline CDR1 and CDR2: MNHEY and SMNVEV (reference sequence). CDR3 length equals 15 residues.

The rearrangement joins TRBV5-1 to TRBJ2-7; perhaps TRBD1 as D (6 bases). Germline V gene sequence: CDR1 SGHRS, CDR2 YFSETQ. With 6 bases removed from V and 5 bases from J, the gap between germline ends came to 18 bases. The CDR3 has 14 residues. The CDR3 region has the DNA TGCGCCAGCACCCATACGCAGGGGTCGGACGAGCAGTACTTC. Its translation is CASTHTQGSDEQYF.

This clone was picked up many times. The chain uses TRBV19 and TRBJ1-5; D not resolved. The CDR3 is 13 amino acids. V lost 3 bases and J lost 7, with 10 bases in between. Per the germline V gene, CDR1 is LNHDA and CDR2 is SQIVND (reference sequence). The CDR3 DNA reads as TGTGCCAGTAGTATGGGGAGCAGACAGCCCCAGCATTTT. Translating gives CASSMGSRQPQHF.

The chain has TRBV5-6 and TRBJ1-5, with D possibly matching TRBD1 (6 bases). The CDR3 runs to 16 residues. V was pared by 3 bases and J by 3 bases, with 16 bases between. Per the germline V gene, CDR1 is SGHDT and CDR2 is YYEEEE. Written as DNA, the CDR3 is TGTGCCAGCAGCTCCCGGACAGTTGGTGACAATCAGCCCCAGCATTTT. It encodes CASSSRTVGDNQPQHF.

A word on this clone: A read error may produce the germline difference seen at one junction end. Written as DNA, the CDR3 is TGTGCTAGCAGCCCGACCGAAGGCTCCTACAATGAGCAGTTCTTC. It encodes CASSPTEGSYNEQFF. V gene TRBV7-7 combines with J gene TRBJ2-1, with D hard to call. The CDR3 covers 15 residues. Germline CDR1 is SSHAT and CDR2 is FNYEAQ (reference sequence).

The V gene is TRBV6-5, the J gene TRBJ1-2; D gene unclear. The CDR3 is made up of 13 amino acids. The V gene lost 3 bases and the J gene lost 6 bases, with 11 bases spanning the gap. Germline values: CDR1 MNHEY, CDR2 SVGAGI. CDR3: CASSYSGFNGYTF. The DNA for the CDR3 is TGTGCCAGCAGTTATTCGGGATTTAATGGCTACACCTTC.

The chain employs TRBV18 and TRBJ2-5; D not resolved. The J call may be incorrect, as the DNA end agrees better with TRBJ2-7. Germline V CDR1 and CDR2: KGHSH, LQKENI. The CDR3 has 15 residues. The CDR3 sequence is CASSILTVRLSEQYF. CDR3 bases: TGTGCCAGCTCAATCCTCACGGTAAGGCTCTCCGAGCAGTACTTC.

This clone was detected a few times. The chain employs TRBV18 and TRBJ2-3; D tentatively fits TRBD1 or TRBD2 (5 bases each). This CDR3 has 15 amino acids. Germline V gene lookup returns CDR1 KGHSH and CDR2 LQKENI. Trimming shortened V by 3 bases and J by 6 bases, and 16 bases separated the two germline ends. For the CDR3, the DNA is TGTGCCAGCTCACCCCAAGCCGGGACGGCGGATACGCAGTATTTT. The encoded protein is CASSPQAGTADTQYF.

The chain uses TRBV7-3 and TRBJ2-2; D uncertain. Germline V gives CDR1 SGHTA, CDR2 FQGTGA. This CDR3 region has 18 residues. V shed 8 bases and J shed 3 bases, with 25 bases lying between them. Written as DNA, the CDR3 is TGTGCCAGCCTAACCGAAAAAGACACGTCCCTCTACACCGGGGAGCTGTTTTTT. It encodes CASLTEKDTSLYTGELFF. Filled out from reference TRBV7-3 and TRBJ2-2, the complete variable domain reads GAGVSQTPSNKVTEKGKYVELRCDPISGHTALYWYRQSLGQGPEFLIYFQGTGAADDSGLPNDRFFAVRPEGSVSTLKIQRTERGDSAVYLCASLTEKDTSLYTGELFFGEGSRLTVL.

This clone was picked up one time. The genes are TRBV5-1 and TRBJ2-5; unclear D gene. Between the trimmed V and J ends, which lost 5 bases and 5 bases, there was a span of 19 bases. This CDR3 spans 15 amino acids. Germline CDR1 reads SGHRS; CDR2 reads YFSETQ. CDR3 sequence reads: CASRYTTLWQETQYF. The CDR3 DNA reads TGCGCCAGCAGATACACTACTCTCTGGCAGGAGACCCAGTACTTC.

The chain has TRBV2 and TRBJ1-5, with D unresolved. CDR1 is SNHLY, CDR2 FYNNEI, per germline. The CDR3 totals 14 residues. With 4 bases removed from V and 5 bases from J, the gap between germline ends came to 12 bases. CDR3 loop: CASSATASYQPQHF. DNA of the CDR3: TGTGCCAGCAGTGCCACAGCTTCCTATCAGCCCCAGCATTTT.

This clone has a handful of counts. The J gene is TRBJ2-1, the V gene TRBV19; no definite D call. The CDR3 consists of 12 residues. Between the trimmed V and J ends, which lost 4 bases and 10 bases, there was a span of 11 bases. Germline-derived CDR1 and CDR2 are LNHDA and SQIVND (reference sequence). The CDR3 DNA reads TGTGCCAGTAGTACAGTTAAGTCGGAGCAGTTCTTC. Protein product: CASSTVKSEQFF.

The DNA of the CDR3 is TGCAGTGCCCGTTATTGGTCCGAGCAGTACTTC. Its protein product is CSARYWSEQYF. The chain couples TRBV20-1 to TRBJ2-7, with D hard to call. V shed 6 bases and J shed 6 bases, with 12 bases lying between them. The CDR3 loop spans 11 amino acids. Germline V lookup: CDR1 DFQATT, CDR2 SNEGSKA (reference sequence).

This chain links TRBV29-1 with TRBJ2-6; tentatively, D is TRBD1 (5 bases). Trimming pared 1 base from V and 0 bases from J, leaving 16 bases between. Per the germline V gene, CDR1 is SQVTM and CDR2 is ANQGSEA. CDR3 length equals 18 residues. The CDR3 reads CSVEVVAGIGSGANVLTF. The CDR3 DNA reads as TGCAGCGTTGAAGTTGTGGCAGGGATAGGCTCTGGGGCCAACGTCCTGACTTTC.

The chain uses TRBV7-9 and TRBJ2-2; D unclear. Germline CDR1 SEHNR, CDR2 FQNEAQ (reference sequence). V gave up 6 bases and J gave up 5 bases, with 10 bases separating them. The CDR3 contains 13 residues. The DNA for the CDR3 is TGTGCCAGCAGAGAGGATCTGACCGGGGAGCTGTTTTTT. Its translation is CASREDLTGELFF.

This clone was counted a few times. This sequence joins TRBV9 and TRBJ2-2, with 7 bases fitting TRBD1. Looked up from germline, CDR1 is SGDLS and CDR2 is YYNGEE. J gave up 2 bases and V 3 bases, and 22 bases lay outside the gene matches. The CDR3 extends over 21 amino acids. CDR3 in DNA: TGTGCCAGCAGCGCACAACTAACCGGGACAGCATCTTCCTCCAACACCGGGGAGCTGTTTTTT. Translation: CASSAQLTGTASSSNTGELFF.

V usage is TRBV20-1 and J usage is TRBJ1-2, with D possibly being TRBD1 (5 bases). V was trimmed by 3 bases and J by 8 bases, leaving 10 bases between them. The CDR3 covers 11 residues. Germline CDR1 and CDR2: DFQATT and SNEGSKA (reference sequence). The CDR3 sequence is CSARVRDGYTF. In nucleotides, the CDR3 is TGCAGTGCTAGGGTCCGGGACGGCTACACCTTC.

This clone was seen a few times. The V and J genes are TRBV10-3 and TRBJ2-7; TRBD1 aligns across 9 bases. The CDR3 has 13 amino acids. V shed 11 bases, J shed 4 bases, and the junction held 9 bases outside the gene matches. The V gene's germline CDR1 is ENHRY and CDR2 SYGVKD. Here the CDR3 reads CAARQGDMYEQYF. CDR3 sequence (DNA): TGTGCCGCAAGACAGGGGGATATGTACGAGCAGTACTTC.

The V gene is TRBV6-5, the J gene TRBJ1-3; unclear D gene. The germline V gene encodes CDR1 MNHEY and CDR2 SVGAGI. V shed 5 bases and J shed 0 bases, with 5 bases lying between them. The CDR3 totals 13 residues. For the CDR3, the DNA is TGTGCCAGCAGTACCCCCTCTGGAAACACCATATATTTT. Its protein product is CASSTPSGNTIYF.

The rearrangement joins TRBV5-6 to TRBJ2-1, with 9 nucleotides matching TRBD1. The V and J ends lost 0 bases and 5 bases, in that order; junction bases with no gene match: 6. CDR1 is SGHDT, CDR2 YYEEEE, per germline. This CDR3 comprises 16 residues. The chain's CDR3 is CASSLVGQGNHNEQFF. The CDR3, as DNA: TGTGCCAGCAGCTTGGTCGGACAGGGGAACCACAATGAGCAGTTCTTC. The whole variable domain, filled in from reference TRBV5-6 and TRBJ2-1, reads DAGVTQSPTHLIKTRGQQVTLRCSPKSGHDTVSWYQQALGQGPQFIFQYYEEEERQRGNFPDRFSGHQFPNYSSELNVNALLLGDSALYLCASSLVGQGNHNEQFFGPGTRLTVL.

This chain uses TRBV30 with TRBJ2-7; a weak D match, TRBD1 (5 bases). Germline V gives CDR1 GTSNPN, CDR2 SVGIG (reference sequence). The CDR3 is made up of 12 amino acids. The V end lost 7 bases, the J end lost 6 bases, and 16 bases lay between the germline ends. CDR3 coding DNA: TGTGCCTTTCGCCCACAGGTCGGCGAGCAGTACTTC. Protein: CAFRPQVGEQYF.

This clone was counted between two and nine times. The chain uses TRBV6-1 and TRBJ1-2, with TRBD1 matching over 9 bases. The CDR3 is 15 amino acids. CDR1 and CDR2 (germline): MNHNS, SASEGT. After removal of 6 bases from V and 4 bases from J, the junction contained 9 bases not matched to a gene. The CDR3 protein is CASRRETGGVYGYTF. The CDR3 DNA reads as TGTGCCAGCAGGAGAGAGACAGGGGGAGTCTATGGCTACACCTTC.

The rearrangement joins TRBV4-1 to TRBJ2-3; TRBD2 is a possible D gene (5 bases). Trimming removed 0 bases from V and 8 bases from J, with 12 bases in between. The CDR3 length is 14 residues. CDR1 is MGHRA and CDR2 is YSYEKL in the germline V gene. The CDR3 protein is CASSQDGTEGTQYF. DNA of the CDR3: TGCGCCAGCAGCCAAGATGGTACCGAGGGTACGCAGTATTTT.